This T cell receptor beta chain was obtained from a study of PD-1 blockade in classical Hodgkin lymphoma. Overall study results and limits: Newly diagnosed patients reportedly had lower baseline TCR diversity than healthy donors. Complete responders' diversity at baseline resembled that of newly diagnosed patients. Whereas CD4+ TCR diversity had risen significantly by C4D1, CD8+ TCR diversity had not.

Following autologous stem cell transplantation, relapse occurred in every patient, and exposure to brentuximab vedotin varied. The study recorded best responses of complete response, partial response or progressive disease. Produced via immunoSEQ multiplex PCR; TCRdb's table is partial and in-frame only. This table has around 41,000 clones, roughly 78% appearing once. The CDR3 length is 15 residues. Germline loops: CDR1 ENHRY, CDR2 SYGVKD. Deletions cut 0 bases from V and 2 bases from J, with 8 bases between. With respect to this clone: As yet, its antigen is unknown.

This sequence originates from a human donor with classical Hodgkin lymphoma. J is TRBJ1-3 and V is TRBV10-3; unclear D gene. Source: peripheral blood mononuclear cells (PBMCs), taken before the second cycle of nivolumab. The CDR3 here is CAISESTDPGNTIYF. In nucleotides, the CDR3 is TGTGCCATCAGTGAGTCTACGGATCCTGGAAACACCATATATTTT.